Sequencing of this T cell receptor (beta chain) was carried out in a study of blood T cell repertoires in COVID-19. Study details: Samples of COVID-19 (acute and convalescent) were obtained from the United States, Italy and Spain.

Trimming removed 2 bases at V and 0 bases at J, with 16 bases between. CDR3 length equals 18 residues. Germline V CDR1 and CDR2: MNHNS, SASEGT. This table comes from immunoSEQ multiplex PCR, and its TCRdb copy is limited to in-frame clones, with some not included. The sample consists of roughly 16,000 clones, just over 85% of them appearing once. This receptor was taken from a human donor in a cohort sampled during active COVID-19. Sequencing used peripheral blood. This rearrangement joins TRBV6-1 to TRBJ1-4; maybe TRBD1 (6 bases). CDR3 region: CASSEKDRKDPTNEKLFF. CDR3 nucleotides: TGTGCCAGCAGTGAAAAGGACAGAAAAGATCCAACTAATGAAAAACTGTTTTTT.